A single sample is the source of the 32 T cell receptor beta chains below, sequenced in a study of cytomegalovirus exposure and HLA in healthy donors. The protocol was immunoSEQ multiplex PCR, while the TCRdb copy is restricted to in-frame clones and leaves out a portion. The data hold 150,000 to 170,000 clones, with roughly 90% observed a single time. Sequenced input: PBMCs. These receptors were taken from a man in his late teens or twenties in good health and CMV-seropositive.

CDR3 loop: CASKLAPGSYEQYF. CDR3 DNA sequence: TGTGCCAGCAAACTAGCCCCAGGCTCCTACGAGCAGTACTTC. V and J are TRBV6-5 and TRBJ2-7, with D perhaps TRBD2 (6 bases). V was trimmed by 7 bases and J by 0 bases, leaving 13 bases between them. Germline CDR1 reads MNHEY; CDR2 reads SVGAGI. CDR3 length equals 14 residues.

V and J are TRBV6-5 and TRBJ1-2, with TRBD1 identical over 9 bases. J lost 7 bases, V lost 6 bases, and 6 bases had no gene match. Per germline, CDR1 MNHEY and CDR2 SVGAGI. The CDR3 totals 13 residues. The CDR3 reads CASSVDRGFGYTF. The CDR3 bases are TGTGCCAGCAGCGTGGACAGGGGCTTTGGCTACACCTTC.

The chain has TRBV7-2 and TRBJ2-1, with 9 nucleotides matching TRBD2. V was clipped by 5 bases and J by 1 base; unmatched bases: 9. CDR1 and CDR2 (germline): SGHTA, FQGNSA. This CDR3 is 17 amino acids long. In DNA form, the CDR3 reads TGTGCCAGCAGCCTGCGCGGGGGGGCCGGTTCCTACAATGAGCAGTTCTTC. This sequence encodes CASSLRGGAGSYNEQFF.

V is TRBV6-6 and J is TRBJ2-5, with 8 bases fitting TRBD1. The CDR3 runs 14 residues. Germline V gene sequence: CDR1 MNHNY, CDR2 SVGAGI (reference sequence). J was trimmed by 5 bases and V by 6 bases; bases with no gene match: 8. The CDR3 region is CASRTGGGQETQYF. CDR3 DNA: TGTGCCAGCAGAACAGGGGGTGGCCAGGAGACCCAGTACTTC.

The CDR3 protein is CASSSQPRSSTNEKLFF. CDR3 DNA sequence: TGTGCCAGCAGTTCCCAACCAAGGAGTTCAACTAATGAAAAACTGTTTTTT. V gene TRBV28 combines with J gene TRBJ1-4; no definite D call. This CDR3 has 17 residues. The germline gives CDR1 MDHEN, CDR2 SYDVKM. The V gene lost 4 bases and the J gene lost 0 bases, with 15 bases spanning the gap.

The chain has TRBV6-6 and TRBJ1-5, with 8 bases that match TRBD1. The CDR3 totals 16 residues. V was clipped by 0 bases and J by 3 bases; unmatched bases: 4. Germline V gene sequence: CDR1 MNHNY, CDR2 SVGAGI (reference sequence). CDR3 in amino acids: CASSYSGQGVNQPQHF. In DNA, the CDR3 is TGTGCCAGCAGTTACTCCGGACAGGGCGTCAATCAGCCCCAGCATTTT.

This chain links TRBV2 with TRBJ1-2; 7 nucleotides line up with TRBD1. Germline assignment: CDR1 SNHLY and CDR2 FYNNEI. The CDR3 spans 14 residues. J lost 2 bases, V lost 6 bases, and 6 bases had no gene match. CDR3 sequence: CASSTGATNYGYTF. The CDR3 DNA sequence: TGTGCCAGCAGCACAGGGGCCACAAACTATGGCTACACCTTC.

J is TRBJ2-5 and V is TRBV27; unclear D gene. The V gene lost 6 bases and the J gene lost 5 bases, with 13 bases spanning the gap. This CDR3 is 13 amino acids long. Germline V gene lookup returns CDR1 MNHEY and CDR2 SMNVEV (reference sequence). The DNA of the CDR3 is TGTGCCAGCAGCCCCCTGGCGCGGGAGACCCAGTACTTC. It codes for CASSPLARETQYF.

The CDR3 DNA is TGTGCCAGCAGTTATAGGTCGGGGGGGCCAGATACGCAGTATTTT. It encodes CASSYRSGGPDTQYF. The chain joins TRBV6-5 to TRBJ2-3; 8 nucleotides align to TRBD2. CDR1 and CDR2 (germline): MNHEY, SVGAGI. V gave up 3 bases and J gave up 4 bases; unmatched junction bases: 6. The CDR3 extends over 15 amino acids.

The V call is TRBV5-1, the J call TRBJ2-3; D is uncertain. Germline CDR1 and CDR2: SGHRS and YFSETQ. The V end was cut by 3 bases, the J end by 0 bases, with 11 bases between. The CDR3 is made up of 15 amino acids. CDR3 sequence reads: CASSSQARSTDTQYF. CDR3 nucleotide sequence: TGCGCCAGCAGCTCACAAGCGCGAAGCACAGATACGCAGTATTTT.

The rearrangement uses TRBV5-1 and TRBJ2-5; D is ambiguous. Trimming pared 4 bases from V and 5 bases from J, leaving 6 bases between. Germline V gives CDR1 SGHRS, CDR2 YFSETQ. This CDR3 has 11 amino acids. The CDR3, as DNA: TGCGCCAGCAGCAATGAGGAGACCCAGTACTTC. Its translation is CASSNEETQYF.

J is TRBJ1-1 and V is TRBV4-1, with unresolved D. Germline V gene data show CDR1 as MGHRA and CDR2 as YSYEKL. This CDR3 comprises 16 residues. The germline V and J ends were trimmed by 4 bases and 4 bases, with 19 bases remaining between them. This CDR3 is CASSPTSTPPSTEAFF. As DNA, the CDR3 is TGCGCCAGCAGCCCAACTTCTACCCCCCCTAGCACTGAAGCTTTCTTT.

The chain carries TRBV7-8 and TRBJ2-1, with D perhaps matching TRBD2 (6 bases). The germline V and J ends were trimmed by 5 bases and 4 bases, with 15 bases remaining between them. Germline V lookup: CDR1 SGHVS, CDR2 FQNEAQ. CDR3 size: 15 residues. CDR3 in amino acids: CASSLRDSLYNEQFF. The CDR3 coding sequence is TGTGCCAGCAGCCTACGGGACTCCCTATACAATGAGCAGTTCTTC.

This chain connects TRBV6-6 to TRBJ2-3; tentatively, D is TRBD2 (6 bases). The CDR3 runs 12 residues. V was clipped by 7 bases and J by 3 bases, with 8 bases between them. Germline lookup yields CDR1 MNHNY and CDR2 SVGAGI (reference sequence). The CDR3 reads CASTAGTDTQYF. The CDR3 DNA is TGTGCCAGCACCGCGGGGACAGATACGCAGTATTTT.

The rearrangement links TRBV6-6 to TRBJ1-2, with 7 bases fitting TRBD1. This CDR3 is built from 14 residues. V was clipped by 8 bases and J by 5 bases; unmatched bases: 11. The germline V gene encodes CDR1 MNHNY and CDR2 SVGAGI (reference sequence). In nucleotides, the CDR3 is TGTGCCAGCGGTACAGGGGAAAGGGCTTATGGCTACACCTTC. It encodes CASGTGERAYGYTF.

The CDR3 is CAWSGTGFTEAFF. The CDR3 bases are TGTGCCTGGAGTGGGACAGGGTTCACTGAAGCTTTCTTT. The chain uses TRBV30 and TRBJ1-1; 8 positions agree with TRBD1. V gave up 1 base and J gave up 4 bases; unmatched junction bases: 2. Germline values: CDR1 GTSNPN, CDR2 SVGIG (reference sequence). The CDR3 has 13 amino acids.

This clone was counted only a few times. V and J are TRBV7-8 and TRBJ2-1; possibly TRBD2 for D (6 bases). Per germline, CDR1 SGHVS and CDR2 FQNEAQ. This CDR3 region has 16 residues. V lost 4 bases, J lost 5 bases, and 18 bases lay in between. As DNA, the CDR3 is TGTGCCAGCAGCTCCCACTTGGCGGGATATAACAATGAGCAGTTCTTC. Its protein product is CASSSHLAGYNNEQFF. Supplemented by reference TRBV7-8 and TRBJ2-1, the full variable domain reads GAGVSQSPRYKVAKRGQDVALRCDPISGHVSLFWYQQALGQGPEFLTYFQNEAQLDKSGLPSDRFFAERPEGSVSTLKIQRTQQEDSAVYLCASSSHLAGYNNEQFFGPGTRLTVL.

The CDR3 DNA reads TGTGCCAGCAGCGTAGGGCATGATAATGAAAAACTGTTTTTT. This translates into CASSVGHDNEKLFF. The V and J genes are TRBV9 and TRBJ1-4; D uncertain. V gave up 0 bases and J gave up 4 bases, with 7 bases separating them. This CDR3 has 14 residues. Germline lookup yields CDR1 SGDLS and CDR2 YYNGEE.

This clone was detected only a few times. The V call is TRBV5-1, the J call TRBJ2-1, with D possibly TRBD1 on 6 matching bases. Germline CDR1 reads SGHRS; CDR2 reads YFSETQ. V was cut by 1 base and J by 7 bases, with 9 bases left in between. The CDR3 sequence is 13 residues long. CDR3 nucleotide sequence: TGCGCCAGCAGCTTGCTTGACAGGAATGAGCAGTTCTTC. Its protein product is CASSLLDRNEQFF.

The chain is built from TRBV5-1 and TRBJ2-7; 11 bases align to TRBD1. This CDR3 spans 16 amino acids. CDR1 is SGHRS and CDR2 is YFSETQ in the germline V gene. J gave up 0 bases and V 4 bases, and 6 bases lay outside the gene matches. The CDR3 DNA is TGCGCCAGCAGCAAGGACAGGGGGCGAAGCTCCTACGAGCAGTACTTC. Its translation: CASSKDRGRSSYEQYF.

The chain's CDR3 is CAISESVGVGQPQHF. The CDR3 nucleotides are TGTGCCATCAGTGAGTCGGTAGGGGTAGGGCAGCCCCAGCATTTT. This rearrangement joins TRBV10-3 to TRBJ1-5; tentative D call: TRBD1 (5 bases). Germline assignment: CDR1 ENHRY and CDR2 SYGVKD. This CDR3 is built from 15 residues. The V end was cut by 0 bases, the J end by 7 bases, with 13 bases between.

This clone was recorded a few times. The CDR3 DNA sequence: TGTGCCAGCAGCTTTCTCAATGAGCAGTTCTTC. Translating it yields CASSFLNEQFF. The rearrangement links TRBV7-2 to TRBJ2-1; no clear D gene. The V gene's germline CDR1 is SGHTA and CDR2 FQGNSA. This CDR3 contains 11 residues. V was trimmed by 3 bases and J by 6 bases, leaving 3 bases between them. Full variable domain (missing parts from reference TRBV7-2 and TRBJ2-1): GAGVSQSPSNKVTEKGKDVELRCDPISGHTALYWYRQSLGQGLEFLIYFQGNSAPDKSGLPSDRFSAERTGGSVSTLTIQRTQQEDSAVYLCASSFLNEQFFGPGTRLTVL.

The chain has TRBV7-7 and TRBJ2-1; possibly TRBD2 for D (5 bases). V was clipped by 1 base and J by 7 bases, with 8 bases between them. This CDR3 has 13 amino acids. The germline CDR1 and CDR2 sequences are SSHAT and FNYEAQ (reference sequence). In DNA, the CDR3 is TGTGCCAGCAGCTTAGGGACTCCAAATGAGCAGTTCTTC. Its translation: CASSLGTPNEQFF.

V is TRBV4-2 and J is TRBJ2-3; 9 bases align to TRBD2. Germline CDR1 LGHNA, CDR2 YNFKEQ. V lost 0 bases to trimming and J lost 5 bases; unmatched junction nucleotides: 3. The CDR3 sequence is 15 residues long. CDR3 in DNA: TGTGCCAGCAGCCAAGAAGAGACTAGCGGAGATACGCAGTATTTT. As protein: CASSQEETSGDTQYF.

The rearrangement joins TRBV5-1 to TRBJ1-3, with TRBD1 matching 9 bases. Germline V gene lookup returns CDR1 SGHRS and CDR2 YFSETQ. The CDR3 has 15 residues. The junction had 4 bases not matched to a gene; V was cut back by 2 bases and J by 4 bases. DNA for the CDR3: TGCGCCAGCAGCTTAGGACAGGGGAACGGAAACACCATATATTTT. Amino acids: CASSLGQGNGNTIYF.

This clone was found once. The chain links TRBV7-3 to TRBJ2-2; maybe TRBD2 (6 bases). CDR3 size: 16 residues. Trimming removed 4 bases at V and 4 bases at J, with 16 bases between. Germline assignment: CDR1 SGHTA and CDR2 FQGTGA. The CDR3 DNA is TGTGCCAGCAGCTCACGGACTGGGGGAGGCACCGGGGAGCTGTTTTTT. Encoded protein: CASSSRTGGGTGELFF.

This chain's CDR3 is CASSQGPGGAGELFF. For the CDR3, the DNA is TGTGCCAGCAGCCAAGGGCCGGGAGGGGCCGGGGAGCTGTTTTTT. This chain connects TRBV4-2 to TRBJ2-2; 8 nucleotides align to TRBD2. The length of the CDR3 is 15 residues. V shed 1 base and J 6 bases; nucleotides not matched to a gene: 4. Germline V gives CDR1 LGHNA, CDR2 YNFKEQ.

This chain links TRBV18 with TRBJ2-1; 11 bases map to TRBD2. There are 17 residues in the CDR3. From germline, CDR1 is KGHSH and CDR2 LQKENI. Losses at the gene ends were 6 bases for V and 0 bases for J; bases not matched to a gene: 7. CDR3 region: CASSGLADQSSYNEQFF. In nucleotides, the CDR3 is TGTGCCAGCTCGGGACTAGCGGATCAAAGCTCCTACAATGAGCAGTTCTTC.

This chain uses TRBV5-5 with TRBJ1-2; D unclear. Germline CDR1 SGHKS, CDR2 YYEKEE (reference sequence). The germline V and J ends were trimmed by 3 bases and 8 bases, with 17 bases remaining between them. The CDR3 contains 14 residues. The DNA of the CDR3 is TGTGCCAGCAGCTGGGAGGTGAGGGTTGACGGCTACACCTTC. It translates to CASSWEVRVDGYTF.

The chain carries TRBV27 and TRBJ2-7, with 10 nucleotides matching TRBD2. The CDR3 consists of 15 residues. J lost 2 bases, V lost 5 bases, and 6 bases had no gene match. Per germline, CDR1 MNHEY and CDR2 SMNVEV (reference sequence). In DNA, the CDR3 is TGTGCCAGCAGTCACTTAGCGGGAGGCGCCTACGAGCAGTACTTC. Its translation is CASSHLAGGAYEQYF.

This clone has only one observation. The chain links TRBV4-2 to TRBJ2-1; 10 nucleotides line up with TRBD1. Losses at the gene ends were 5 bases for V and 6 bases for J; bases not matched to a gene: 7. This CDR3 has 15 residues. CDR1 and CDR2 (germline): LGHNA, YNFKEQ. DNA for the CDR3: TGTGCCAGCAGCATCCGACAGGGGGCGGGCAATGAGCAGTTCTTC. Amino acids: CASSIRQGAGNEQFF.

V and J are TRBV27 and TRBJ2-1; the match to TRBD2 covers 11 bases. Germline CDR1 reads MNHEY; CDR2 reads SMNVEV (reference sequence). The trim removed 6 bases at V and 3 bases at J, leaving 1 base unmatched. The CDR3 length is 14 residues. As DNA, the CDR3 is TGTGCCAGCAGGGGACTAGCGGACTACAATGAGCAGTTCTTC. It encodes CASRGLADYNEQFF.